This TCR beta chain appears in the sequencing data of a study of blood T cell repertoires in COVID-19. Study-wide background: The origin of the acute and convalescent COVID-19 samples was the United States, Italy and Spain.

This CDR3 region has 14 residues. The germline V and J ends were trimmed by 0 bases and 4 bases, with 10 bases remaining between them. Authors' analysis steps: Nucleated cell number was recorded as an estimate derived from reference gene primer amplification. Data came from immunoSEQ multiplex PCR; TCRdb stores just in-frame clones and leaves some out. V, J and clone size reflect that table, while D and trimming were determined from the DNA. The sample has 150,000 to 190,000 clones, 80% to 90% seen once. Recruitment covered about 25 US areas and drew participants whose ages spanned roughly 18 to 89 years.

Sequencing was performed on PBMCs or T cells enriched from blood (not recorded which). This clonotype was sampled from a man in his forties or fifties who had recovered from COVID-19. The chain combines TRBV23-1 with TRBJ2-7; D might be TRBD2 (7 bases). TRBV23-1 is given ORF status, its function remaining uncertain. The CDR3 nucleotides are TGCGCCAGCAGTCAATCGGGGGGGCAGTACGAGCAGTACTTC. Amino acids: CASSQSGGQYEQYF.